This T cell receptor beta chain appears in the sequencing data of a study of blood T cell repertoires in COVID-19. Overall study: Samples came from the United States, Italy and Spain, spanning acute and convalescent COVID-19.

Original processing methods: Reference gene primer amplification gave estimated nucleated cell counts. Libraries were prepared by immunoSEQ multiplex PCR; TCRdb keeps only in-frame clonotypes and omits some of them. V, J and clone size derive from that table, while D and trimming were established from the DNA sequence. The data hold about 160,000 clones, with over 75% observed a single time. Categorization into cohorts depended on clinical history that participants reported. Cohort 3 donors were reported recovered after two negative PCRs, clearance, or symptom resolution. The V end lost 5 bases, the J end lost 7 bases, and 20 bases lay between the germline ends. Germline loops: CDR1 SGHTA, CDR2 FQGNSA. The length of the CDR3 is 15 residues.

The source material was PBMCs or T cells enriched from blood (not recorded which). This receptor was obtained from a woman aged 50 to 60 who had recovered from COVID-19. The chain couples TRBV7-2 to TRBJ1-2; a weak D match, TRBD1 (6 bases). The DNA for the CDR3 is TGTGCCAGCAGCCCCTATCTGGACCTAGGGGGTGGCTACACCTTC. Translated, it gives CASSPYLDLGGGYTF.